Sequencing of this T cell receptor (beta chain) was carried out in a study of blood T cell repertoires in COVID-19. Germline values: CDR1 SGHRS, CDR2 YFSETQ. The CDR3 length is 15 residues. V was cut by 0 bases and J by 5 bases, with 14 bases left in between. This table comes from immunoSEQ multiplex PCR, and its TCRdb copy is limited to in-frame clones, with some not included. The sample lists 250,000 to 400,000 clones; approximately 89% were seen once. The sample comprised peripheral blood. The sequence was obtained from a woman in her 30s with COVID-19, enrolled during active disease. The V call is TRBV5-1, the J call TRBJ2-5; a weak D match, TRBD1 (6 bases). CDR3 sequence reads: CASSLATGKRETQYF. The CDR3 DNA follows: TGCGCCAGCAGCTTGGCTACAGGGAAGAGGGAGACCCAGTACTTC.